These T cell receptor beta chains were read from a single sample in a study of beta chain features in type 1 diabetes. The data were produced by immunoSEQ multiplex PCR, yet TCRdb's version contains in-frame clones alone and is incomplete. This table holds more than 95,000 clones, around 15% found once. Material: central memory CD4+ T cells from blood. The receptors here all came from a man between 18 and 35 years old with type 1 diabetes. Both conserved end residues are part of each CDR3. The D gene is left open where the match is weak. Size tells how often a clone was seen (once, few, many) or the class of an expanded clone, and some rows leave it out.

>TRBJ2-7|NA|TRBV2|TRBD2
CASRETSGRRDEQYF
TGTGCCAGCAGGGAAACTAGCGGGCGTCGTGACGAGCAGTACTTC
>TRBJ2-2|NA|TRBV10-3|TRBD2
CATGEGGFTGELFF
TGTGCCACCGGGGAGGGAGGGTTCACCGGGGAGCTGTTTTTT
>TRBJ2-5|few|TRBV29-1|NA
CSVVRYQETQYF
TGCAGCGTTGTAAGGTACCAAGAGACCCAGTACTTC
>TRBJ2-4|NA|TRBV7-9|NA
CASSLGSPENIQYF
TGTGCCAGCAGCTTAGGTTCGCCCGAGAACATTCAGTACTTC
>TRBJ2-1|NA|TRBV30|NA
CAWTLGLEINEQFF
TGTGCCTGGACCCTAGGGCTAGAAATCAATGAGCAGTTCTTC
>TRBJ2-1|NA|TRBV7-9|NA
CASSHVDSEQFF
TGTGCCAGCAGCCACGTAGACAGCGAGCAGTTCTTC
>TRBJ2-1|few|TRBV11-2|NA
CASSLVRGQEQFF
TGTGCCAGCAGCTTAGTTAGGGGACAAGAGCAGTTCTTC
>TRBJ2-5|NA|TRBV6-1|NA
CASSQKYF
TGTGCCAGCAGCCAGAAGTACTTC
>TRBJ2-1|NA|TRBV18|NA
CASSPQGGGAYNEQFF
TGTGCCAGCTCACCACAGGGAGGGGGCGCCTACAATGAGCAGTTCTTC
>TRBJ2-5|NA|TRBV12-5|NA
CASGYEPGETQYF
TGTGCTAGTGGCTACGAACCGGGGGAGACCCAGTACTTC
>TRBJ2-4|many|TRBV6-5|TRBD1
CASRRQGAGDIQYF
TGTGCCAGCAGACGACAGGGGGCTGGGGACATTCAGTACTTC
>TRBJ2-3|few|TRBV6-6|TRBD1
CASSSGQGADTQYF
TGTGCCAGCAGTTCGGGACAGGGGGCAGATACGCAGTATTTT
>TRBJ1-2|NA|TRBV29-1|NA
CSVGGTSGYTF
TGCAGCGTTGGAGGGACGTCCGGCTACACCTTC
>TRBJ2-5|few|TRBV29-1|NA
CSVPDRTLQETQYF
TGCAGCGTGCCCGACAGGACCCTCCAAGAGACCCAGTACTTC
>TRBJ2-1|few|TRBV4-2|TRBD2
CASSQDKSGSGSDNEQFF
TGTGCCAGCAGCCAAGATAAAAGTGGCAGCGGGAGCGACAATGAGCAGTTCTTC
>TRBJ1-2|NA|TRBV28|NA
CASSSPSRPANYGYTF
TGTGCCAGCAGCTCTCCCTCGCGACCTGCTAACTATGGCTACACCTTC
>TRBJ1-2|NA|TRBV5-1|TRBD1
CASSFQLRDRGWDGYTF
TGCGCCAGCAGCTTCCAACTCCGGGACAGGGGTTGGGATGGCTACACCTTC
>TRBJ1-1|many|TRBV6-6|TRBD1
CASSFWDRNTEAFF
TGTGCCAGCAGTTTCTGGGACAGGAACACTGAAGCTTTCTTT
>TRBJ2-1|many|TRBV7-9|TRBD2
CASSFSAGGSGEQFF
TGTGCCAGCAGCTTTTCAGCGGGGGGCAGTGGTGAGCAGTTCTTC
>TRBJ2-7|few|TRBV5-1|TRBD1
CASTQGTGSYEQYF
TGCGCCAGCACCCAGGGGACAGGGTCCTACGAGCAGTACTTC
>TRBJ1-2|NA|TRBV7-9|NA
CASSLGSEIHGYTF
TGTGCCAGCAGCTTAGGAAGTGAAATTCATGGCTACACCTTC
>TRBJ2-3|NA|TRBV4-2|NA
CASSSGRSTDTQYF
TGTGCCAGCAGCTCCGGGCGATCCACAGATACGCAGTATTTT
>TRBJ2-5|NA|TRBV5-1|NA
CASSLGRPLQETQYF
TGCGCCAGCAGCTTGGGCAGGCCCCTCCAAGAGACCCAGTACTTC
>TRBJ1-1|few|TRBV15|NA
CATSMGYTEAFF
TGTGCCACCAGTATGGGGTACACTGAAGCTTTCTTT
>TRBJ2-1|many|TRBV10-3|TRBD2
CASTVTRTSGANEQFF
TGTGCCAGCACAGTTACCCGGACTAGCGGGGCCAATGAGCAGTTCTTC
>TRBJ1-6|few|TRBV7-8|TRBD1
CASSSSTGLGDSPLHF
TGTGCCAGCAGCTCTTCGACAGGGCTGGGGGATTCACCCCTCCACTTT
>TRBJ2-5|few|TRBV7-2|TRBD1
CASSRLTGGGETQYF
TGTGCCAGCAGCCGCTTGACAGGGGGCGGAGAGACCCAGTACTTC
>TRBJ2-1|few|TRBV14|TRBD1
CASSPSRTGSAYNEQFF
TGTGCCAGCAGCCCATCTAGGACAGGGAGCGCCTACAATGAGCAGTTCTTC
>TRBJ1-6|NA|TRBV2|TRBD1
CASIRDRDSPLHF
TGTGCCAGCATACGGGACAGGGACTCACCCCTCCACTTT
>TRBJ2-2|NA|TRBV6-6|TRBD1
CASSYGQGDTGELFF
TGTGCCAGCAGTTACGGACAGGGGGACACCGGGGAGCTGTTTTTT
>TRBJ2-7|NA|TRBV11-1|TRBD2
CASSLAAGGYEQYF
TGTGCCAGCAGCTTAGCGGCGGGGGGCTACGAGCAGTACTTC
>TRBJ2-7|NA|TRBV7-2|NA
CASSLESTTPAQYF
TGTGCCAGCAGCTTAGAATCTACAACCCCCGCGCAGTACTTC
>TRBJ2-5|few|TRBV7-9|NA
CASSLHPGKETQYF
TGTGCCAGCAGCCTCCATCCGGGCAAGGAGACCCAGTACTTC
>TRBJ2-2|NA|TRBV30|NA
CAWNQQGLTGELFF
TGTGCCTGGAATCAACAGGGTTTGACCGGGGAGCTGTTTTTT
>TRBJ2-5|NA|TRBV5-6|NA
CASSLSEETQYF
TGTGCCAGCAGCTTATCGGAAGAGACCCAGTACTTC
>TRBJ2-1|few|TRBV27|NA
CASSPGGAGGQFF
TGTGCCAGCAGTCCCGGCGGTGCCGGGGGGCAGTTCTTC
>TRBJ2-5|NA|TRBV19|NA
CASSIRGQETQYF
TGTGCCAGTAGTATCAGGGGACAAGAGACCCAGTACTTC
>TRBJ1-2|NA|TRBV4-3|NA
CASSQVAEDGYTF
TGCGCCAGCAGCCAAGTGGCGGAAGACGGCTACACCTTC
>TRBJ2-5|few|TRBV29-1|NA
CSVGASVMRSGETQYF
TGCAGCGTTGGTGCTAGCGTGATGAGGTCGGGAGAGACCCAGTACTTC
>TRBJ2-7|few|TRBV29-1|NA
CSGNPGKDEQYF
TGCAGCGGGAACCCAGGGAAGGACGAGCAGTACTTC
>TRBJ2-3|NA|TRBV5-1|NA
CASSGTGHHSTDTQYF
TGCGCCAGCAGCGGAACGGGACACCATAGCACAGATACGCAGTATTTT
>TRBJ2-7|few|TRBV9|NA
CASSVAGTAGAHEQYF
TGTGCCAGCAGCGTAGCTGGGACAGCGGGGGCCCACGAGCAGTACTTC
>TRBJ2-3|many|TRBV29-1|TRBD1
CSVELDRATDTQYF
TGCAGCGTTGAACTGGACAGGGCCACAGATACGCAGTATTTT
>TRBJ2-1|many|TRBV2|NA
CASSRGGNEQFF
TGTGCCAGCAGTCGAGGGGGAAATGAGCAGTTCTTC
>TRBJ2-2|few|TRBV30|NA
CAWRRGGSGELFF
TGTGCCTGGAGGAGAGGGGGAAGCGGGGAGCTGTTTTTT
>TRBJ1-1|few|TRBV10-3|NA
CAISTGLGNTEAFF
TGTGCCATCAGCACAGGGTTGGGGAACACTGAAGCTTTCTTT
>TRBJ2-1|NA|TRBV4-2|TRBD2
CASSQVSGGAGNEQFF
TGTGCCAGCAGCCAAGTCAGCGGGGGGGCGGGCAATGAGCAGTTCTTC
>TRBJ2-7|NA|TRBV6-1|NA
CASRGGAYEQYF
TGTGCCAGCCGAGGGGGTGCCTACGAGCAGTACTTC
>TRBJ2-3|NA|TRBV21-1|NA
CASSKDRLAGGGTDTQYF
TGTGCCAGCAGCAAAGACCGACTAGCGGGAGGAGGCACAGATACGCAGTATTTT
>TRBJ2-1|few|TRBV5-1|NA
CASSLGLDESEQFF
TGCGCCAGCAGCTTGGGTCTAGATGAAAGCGAGCAGTTCTTC